The 12 T cell receptor beta chains listed next were all sequenced from one sample in a study of blood T cell repertoires in COVID-19. Profiling relied on immunoSEQ multiplex PCR, and the TCRdb table lists in-frame clones only, not all of them. The data contain about 240,000 clones, 85% to 90% of them singletons. The source material was peripheral blood. The receptor source for this set is a man in his sixties with acute or convalescent COVID-19.

CDR3 nucleotide sequence: TGTGCCAGTAGAACCTCCCGGGACAGGGGGCCCCCCAACACTGAAGCTTTCTTT. It translates to CASRTSRDRGPPNTEAFF. This chain uses TRBV19 with TRBJ1-1; TRBD1 agrees at 12 bases. CDR1 is LNHDA and CDR2 is SQIVND in the germline V gene (reference sequence). This CDR3 is built from 18 residues. Germline trimming cut 6 bases from V and 2 bases from J; bases unmatched to any gene: 13.

The gene calls are TRBV5-8 and TRBJ2-1; a weak D match, TRBD1 (6 bases). CDR3 size: 16 residues. Trimming shortened V by 1 base and J by 3 bases, and 14 bases separated the two germline ends. The germline CDR1 and CDR2 sequences are SGHTS and YDEGEE. CDR3 DNA sequence: TGTGCCAGCAGCTTGTTTGTGGGGGCAAGCTACAATGAGCAGTTCTTC. Translation gives CASSLFVGASYNEQFF.

The chain recombines TRBV12-3 or TRBV12-4 with TRBJ2-7; 7 positions agree with TRBD2. CDR3 length: 13 amino acids. J lost 12 bases, V lost 5 bases, and 13 bases had no gene match. Here the CDR3 DNA reads TGTGCCAGCAGTCCAACCGCCGGGACTACGGTGTACTTC. Its translation is CASSPTAGTTVYF.

The V call is TRBV19, the J call TRBJ1-4; D gene ambiguous. V gave up 4 bases and J gave up 3 bases, with 15 bases separating them. The CDR3 is 16 amino acids. The germline gives CDR1 LNHDA, CDR2 SQIVND (reference sequence). The CDR3 reads CASSNPRREANEKLFF. DNA of the CDR3: TGTGCCAGTAGTAACCCCCGGAGGGAGGCTAATGAAAAACTGTTTTTT. The full variable domain, completed using reference TRBV19 and TRBJ1-4, is DGGITQSPKYLFRKEGQNVTLSCEQNLNHDAMYWYRQDPGQGLRLIYYSQIVNDFQKGDIAEGYSVSREKKESFPLTVTSAQKNPTAFYLCASSNPRREANEKLFFGSGTQLSVL.

V usage is TRBV28 and J usage is TRBJ1-4, with 8 bases fitting TRBD1. Losses at the gene ends were 3 bases for V and 7 bases for J; bases not matched to a gene: 7. Germline V gene sequence: CDR1 MDHEN, CDR2 SYDVKM. This CDR3 has 15 amino acids. The CDR3 region is CASSFRQGAIEKLFF. The CDR3 DNA sequence: TGTGCCAGCAGTTTTCGTCAGGGGGCGATTGAAAAACTGTTTTTT.

The chain links TRBV20-1 to TRBJ2-2; no clear D. V lost 3 bases, J lost 0 bases, and 11 bases lay in between. Looked up from germline, CDR1 is DFQATT and CDR2 is SNEGSKA (reference sequence). The length of the CDR3 is 15 residues. CDR3 in amino acids: CSASKERPNTGELFF. The CDR3 bases are TGCAGTGCTAGTAAAGAGCGCCCGAACACCGGGGAGCTGTTTTTT.

This sequence joins TRBV5-4 and TRBJ2-7; 10 bases map to TRBD2. Germline CDR1 SGHNT, CDR2 YYREEE (reference sequence). Trimming cost V 4 bases and J 4 bases; bases outside gene matches: 8. The CDR3 extends over 15 amino acids. The CDR3 here is CASSRLAGRGYEQYF. CDR3 DNA sequence: TGTGCCAGCAGCCGACTAGCGGGTAGAGGATACGAGCAGTACTTC.

This clone occurred a few times. The rearrangement joins TRBV10-1 to TRBJ2-3; 7 bases map to TRBD2. J gave up 4 bases and V 3 bases, and 13 bases lay outside the gene matches. This CDR3 region has 17 residues. CDR1 is WNHNN, CDR2 SYGVQD, per germline (reference sequence). For the CDR3, the DNA is TGCGCCAGCAGTGAAATGTTGGCGGGAGAAGGTGCAGATACGCAGTATTTT. It specifies CASSEMLAGEGADTQYF.

This clone was recorded once. The rearrangement uses TRBV7-9 and TRBJ1-2, with 10 nucleotides matching TRBD1. The V segment lost 5 bases and the J segment 6 bases; nucleotides outside the gene matches: 6. The CDR3 totals 14 residues. Germline loops: CDR1 SEHNR, CDR2 FQNEAQ (reference sequence). Here the CDR3 DNA reads TGTGCCAGCAGCCCATTGGGACAGGGGCATGGCTACACCTTC. This gives the protein CASSPLGQGHGYTF.

The rearrangement uses TRBV3-1 (or the pseudogene TRBV3-2) and TRBJ2-5; D is undetermined. The V end lost 0 bases, the J end lost 5 bases, and 10 bases lay between the germline ends. Germline V gene lookup returns CDR1 LGHDT and CDR2 YNNKEL (reference sequence). The CDR3 loop spans 14 amino acids. The CDR3 coding sequence is TGTGCCAGCAGCCAAGATGCGAGGTCCGAGACCCAGTACTTC. Protein: CASSQDARSETQYF.

The CDR3 protein is CAWSVEANYGYTF. The CDR3 region has the DNA TGTGCCTGGAGCGTAGAGGCTAACTATGGCTACACCTTC. The chain links TRBV30 to TRBJ1-2; D not certain. V was cut by 3 bases and J by 0 bases, with 8 bases left in between. Germline values: CDR1 GTSNPN, CDR2 SVGIG (reference sequence). The CDR3 runs to 13 residues.

A note on this clone: The same CDR3 arises from other DNA sequences in this sample as well. The chain links TRBV19 to TRBJ2-6, with TRBD1 identical over 8 bases. V dropped 3 bases and J dropped 2; count of bases not matched to a gene: 3. Germline loops: CDR1 LNHDA, CDR2 SQIVND (reference sequence). The CDR3 runs 16 residues. The CDR3 sequence: CASSMLDRAGANVLTF. The CDR3, as DNA: TGTGCCAGTAGTATGTTGGACAGGGCTGGGGCCAACGTCCTGACTTTC.